The clone carrying this TCR beta chain has more than one count but fewer than ten. Unique molecular identifiers were used to barcode this TCRbeta library. TCRdb passed the PCR reads through MiXCR, listing each CDR3 protein once. This table has 350,000 to 400,000 distinct CDR3 sequences, less than 15% appearing once. This entry belongs to a study of T-cell reconstitution after alpha-beta-depleted transplantation in children. The sequences come from PBMCs, collected from the stem cell graft. This clonotype was obtained from a human donor who donated a stem cell graft to a child with Fanconi anemia.

CDR3 sequence reads: CASSLDTGGWGDTQYF. The CDR3 DNA reads as TGTGCCAGCAGCTTAGATACTGGCGGTTGGGGAGATACGCAGTATTTT. The V gene is TRBV11-2, the J gene TRBJ2-3; D not certain. Germline V gene data show CDR1 as SGHAT and CDR2 as FQNNGV. The CDR3 runs to 16 residues. Trimming removed 0 bases at V and 5 bases at J, with 15 bases between.